These T cell receptor beta chains were read from a single sample in a study of identical twins. MiXCR was run by TCRdb on the 5' RACE reads, yielding one entry per CDR3 protein. The table lists nearly 650,000 distinct CDR3 sequences, 7.1% of them singletons, with around 1.6% in the top ten. The same data also went into a second study, on yellow fever vaccine responses in identical twins.

Sequencing was carried out using PBMCs. The receptors were gathered from a woman aged 18 to 35 in good health. The CDR3 runs from the conserved cysteine through the conserved F or W. D genes are given only for firm matches. Clone size appears in some rows only: once, few, many, or a class for an expanded clone.

length	size	J	V	D	DNA	CDR3
15	few	TRBJ2-1	TRBV20-1	-	TGCAGTGCTAGAGAGGAGGGCCTCTCCCACAATGAGCAGTTCTTC	CSAREEGLSHNEQFF
18	-	TRBJ2-1	TRBV24-1	TRBD2	TGTGCCACCAGTGATTTGGCGGCTAGCGGGAGCGCCCGCAATGAGCAGTTCTTC	CATSDLAASGSARNEQFF
16	few	TRBJ1-1	TRBV9	-	TGTGCCAGCAGCGTAAACGAGGGGACAATCAACACTGAAGCTTTCTTT	CASSVNEGTINTEAFF
15	few	TRBJ2-1	TRBV2	-	TGTGCCAGCAGAGAACAGCTGAGCTCCTACAATGAGCAGTTCTTC	CASREQLSSYNEQFF
12	-	TRBJ1-1	TRBV11-3	-	TGTGCCAGCAGCCCGGGCCAGTTTGACGCTTTCTTT	CASSPGQFDAFF
15	-	TRBJ2-7	TRBV11-2	-	TGTGCCAGCAGCCGAGGGTGGGTTTTAACCCACGAGCAGTACTTC	CASSRGWVLTHEQYF
19	many	TRBJ2-2	TRBV10-3	TRBD2	TGTGCCATCAGTGAGCCGATCCTAGGGCGGGGGGTGAACACCGGGGAGCTGTTTTTT	CAISEPILGRGVNTGELFF
16	-	TRBJ2-1	TRBV5-1	-	TGCGCCAGCAGCTTGATTAGCGAGGCCTCCTACAATGAGCAGTTCTTC	CASSLISEASYNEQFF
13	-	TRBJ2-5	TRBV5-5	-	TGTGCCAGCGGAGCGACAGACCAAGAGACCCAGTACTTC	CASGATDQETQYF
14	-	TRBJ1-4	TRBV10-3	-	TGTGCCATCAGTGAGCGGCTGGATAATGAAAAACTGTTTTTT	CAISERLDNEKLFF
15	few	TRBJ1-5	TRBV6-5	-	TGTGCCAGCAGTTCCGTTGGGGACAGCAATCAGCCCCAGCATTTT	CASSSVGDSNQPQHF
16	many	TRBJ2-5	TRBV10-3	TRBD2	TGTGCCATCAGCGACCCGGCGGGAGGGCACCAAGAGACCCAGTACTTC	CAISDPAGGHQETQYF
16	few	TRBJ2-6	TRBV3-1	-	TGTGCCAGCAGCCAAGTTGGCAGGGCTGGGGCCAACGTCCTGACTTTC	CASSQVGRAGANVLTF
14	many	TRBJ2-2	TRBV4-2	-	TGTGCCAGCGCAGCGTACCTCGTACACGGGGAGCTGTTTTTT	CASAAYLVHGELFF
15	many	TRBJ2-2	TRBV27	TRBD2	TGTGCCAGCAGCTCTAGCGGCTATTACACCGGGGAGCTGTTTTTT	CASSSSGYYTGELFF
17	-	TRBJ2-1	TRBV27	TRBD2	TGTGCCAGCAGTTTAGGAACCCCTAGCGGCTCCTACAATGAGCAGTTCTTC	CASSLGTPSGSYNEQFF
14	few	TRBJ2-1	TRBV28	TRBD1	TGTGCCAGCAGTTCCCGGGGGACAGGCTATGAGCAGTTCTTC	CASSSRGTGYEQFF
14	many	TRBJ1-1	TRBV27	TRBD1	TGTGCCAGCAGTACCTCCCCACAGGGGCATGAAGCTTTCTTT	CASSTSPQGHEAFF
13	-	TRBJ2-5	TRBV20-1	-	TGCAGTGCCGCAGAGGGCAGACAAGAGACCCAGTACTTC	CSAAEGRQETQYF
11	many	TRBJ1-1	TRBV11-2	-	TGTGCCAGCAGCTTCGGGTGGGGAGCTTTCTTT	CASSFGWGAFF
15	few	TRBJ2-7	TRBV28	-	TGTGCCAGCAGAGGAGCCGGGACTGAACAATACGAGCAGTACTTC	CASRGAGTEQYEQYF
12	few	TRBJ1-2	TRBV6-2/TRBV6-3	-	TGTGCCACCCTGCAGGGGAACTATGGCTACACCTTC	CATLQGNYGYTF
18	-	TRBJ2-6	TRBV20-1	TRBD1	TGCAGTGCTAGAAGGCCGGGACAGGGGGCGGGTGGGGCCAACGTCCTGACTTTC	CSARRPGQGAGGANVLTF
17	-	TRBJ1-1	TRBV18	TRBD1	TGTGCCAGCTCACCTATGGGACAGCTCCTTATGAACACTGAAGCTTTCTTT	CASSPMGQLLMNTEAFF
15	many	TRBJ2-2	TRBV7-6	TRBD1	TGTGCCAGCAGCTTATTAACAGGGGGCTCGGGGGAGCTGTTTTTT	CASSLLTGGSGELFF
17	few	TRBJ1-1	TRBV6-1	-	TGTGCCAGCCGATCAGTCTCCTATACCGCTGGGAACACTGAAGCTTTCTTT	CASRSVSYTAGNTEAFF
19	few	TRBJ2-3	TRBV11-1	-	TGTGCCAGCAGCTTAGCCCTGACTAGGAGCGGACTTAGCACAGATACGCAGTATTTT	CASSLALTRSGLSTDTQYF
13	few	TRBJ1-2	TRBV12-3/TRBV12-4	-	TGTGCCAGCAGTTACAGGGCTGGCTATGGCTACACCTTC	CASSYRAGYGYTF
12	many	TRBJ2-4	TRBV10-1	-	TGCGCCAGCAGTGAAATGCAGGGAGGAATGTACTTC	CASSEMQGGMYF
15	few	TRBJ2-4	TRBV20-1	TRBD2	TGCAGTGCTAGAGATTGGGCTAGCGGGAGTGACATTCAGTACTTC	CSARDWASGSDIQYF
13	-	TRBJ2-7	TRBV28	-	TGTGCCTCCCCCGGGGACGTATCCTACGAGCAGTACTTC	CASPGDVSYEQYF
15	few	TRBJ1-1	TRBV7-8	TRBD1	TGTGCCAGCAGCGAGCGGACAGGGGGGAACACTGAAGCTTTCTTT	CASSERTGGNTEAFF
16	few	TRBJ2-2	TRBV4-1	TRBD1	TGCGCCAGCAGCTTCGAAGACAGGGGGAACACCGGGGAGCTGTTTTTT	CASSFEDRGNTGELFF
17	few	TRBJ2-3	TRBV24-1	TRBD2	TGTGCCACCACCGGTCGGGGGGATGCTAGCGGGACAGATACGCAGTATTTT	CATTGRGDASGTDTQYF
18	many	TRBJ2-1	TRBV29-1	TRBD1	TGCAGCGTTGGCCCGGGACAGGTTTTTTTTAGCTCCTACAATGAGCAGTTCTTC	CSVGPGQVFFSSYNEQFF
12	many	TRBJ1-2	TRBV12-3/TRBV12-4	-	TGTGCCAGCACCCCACCTGGGTTTGGCTACACCTTC	CASTPPGFGYTF
14	-	TRBJ2-1	TRBV20-1	TRBD2	TGCAGTGTAACGACTAGCGGAAACTACAATGAGCAGTTCTTC	CSVTTSGNYNEQFF
15	-	TRBJ2-5	TRBV25-1	TRBD2	TGTGCCAGCAGTGAAGGGGGGACTAGGCGAGAGACCCAGTACTTC	CASSEGGTRRETQYF
16	few	TRBJ1-5	TRBV24-1	-	TGTGCCACCAGTGATTCCCCCCGGGGGGGAGATCAGCCCCAGCATTTT	CATSDSPRGGDQPQHF
16	few	TRBJ2-2	TRBV7-9	-	TGTGCCAGCAGCAACGTGGACGGGACGAACACCGGGGAGCTGTTTTTT	CASSNVDGTNTGELFF
12	-	TRBJ2-2	TRBV20-1	-	TGCAGTGCTAGTAGCGGAACCGGGGAGCTGTTTTTT	CSASSGTGELFF
16	once	TRBJ2-5	TRBV5-1	TRBD2	TGCGCCAGCAGCTTAGAGACTAGCGGGAGTTTGAAGACCCAGTACTTC	CASSLETSGSLKTQYF
14	-	TRBJ1-5	TRBV27	-	TGTGCCAGCAGTTTATCGGCGGGGAATCAGCCCCAGCATTTT	CASSLSAGNQPQHF
16	few	TRBJ1-1	TRBV27	TRBD1	TGTGCCAGCAGTTTACATCCGGACAGGGTTTTCGCTGAAGCTTTCTTT	CASSLHPDRVFAEAFF
14	many	TRBJ2-7	TRBV12-3/TRBV12-4	TRBD2	TGTGCCAGCAGTTTATCTAGCGGGAGAGGCGAGCAGTACTTC	CASSLSSGRGEQYF
18	few	TRBJ2-6	TRBV5-1	TRBD1	TGCGCCAGCAGCCAACAAGGGACAGGGTCGTCTGGGGCCAACGTCCTGACTTTC	CASSQQGTGSSGANVLTF
16	few	TRBJ1-5	TRBV11-2	TRBD1	TGTGCCAGCAGCTTAGGGGACAGGGAAGTGTATCAGCCCCAGCATTTT	CASSLGDREVYQPQHF
14	-	TRBJ2-5	TRBV12-3/TRBV12-4	-	TGTGCCAGCAGTTTAGTGTCAGGTCAAGAGACCCAGTACTTC	CASSLVSGQETQYF
14	-	TRBJ1-1	TRBV6-1	TRBD1	TGTGCCAGCAGACGGGACAGGTTGAACACTGAAGCTTTCTTT	CASRRDRLNTEAFF
14	-	TRBJ2-5	TRBV5-1	-	TGCGCCAGCAGCTTGGTCGGGGATGGTGAGACCCAGTACTTC	CASSLVGDGETQYF
16	once	TRBJ1-1	TRBV10-2	-	TGCGCCAGCAGTGAGTCACGGGGAGGGGTGAACACTGAAGCTTTCTTT	CASSESRGGVNTEAFF
14	few	TRBJ1-1	TRBV12-3/TRBV12-4	-	TGTGCCAGCAGTTATACAGGGTTGGGCACTGAAGCTTTCTTT	CASSYTGLGTEAFF
15	few	TRBJ2-3	TRBV11-3	-	TGTGCCAGCAGCTTTTACCAGGACAGTTCCGATACGCAGTATTTT	CASSFYQDSSDTQYF
16	many	TRBJ1-6	TRBV4-1	-	TGCGCCAGCAGCCAAGACTTGAGCTCCTATAATTCACCCCTCCACTTT	CASSQDLSSYNSPLHF
13	many	TRBJ2-3	TRBV24-1	-	TGTGCCACCACCAAGGGGCCCACAGATACGCAGTATTTT	CATTKGPTDTQYF
14	-	TRBJ2-7	TRBV28	-	TGTGCCAGCATAGGATGGCAGGGGTCCTACGAGCAGTACTTC	CASIGWQGSYEQYF
17	-	TRBJ2-7	TRBV4-1	-	TGCGCCAGCAGCCAAGATCGCAAGGAACCCACCCCCTACGAGCAGTACTTC	CASSQDRKEPTPYEQYF
16	few	TRBJ2-1	TRBV20-1	TRBD1	TGCAGTGCTAGAGAGGGACAGCCTAATTCCTACAATGAGCAGTTCTTC	CSAREGQPNSYNEQFF
14	few	TRBJ2-7	TRBV5-1	TRBD2	TGCGCCAGCAGCTTCCAAGCGGGAGAATACGAGCAGTACTTC	CASSFQAGEYEQYF